Sequencing of this T cell receptor beta chain was carried out in a study of T cell responses to AZD1222 COVID-19 vaccine. Profiled with immunoSEQ multiplex PCR; TCRdb holds only in-frame clones, not every one. Of about 130,000 clones in the sample, about 90% were seen once. Trimming cost V 1 base and J 1 base; bases outside gene matches: 5. Germline CDR1 and CDR2: SEHNR and FQNEAQ (reference sequence). The length of the CDR3 is 18 residues. The V gene is TRBV7-9, the J gene TRBJ2-5; 14 nucleotides match TRBD2. This clonotype was sampled from an adult in good health. The source was peripheral blood, collected on day 0 of AZD1222 vaccination. CDR3 sequence reads: CASSLGGLAGGGQETQYF. The CDR3 DNA sequence: TGTGCCAGCAGCTTAGGAGGACTAGCGGGGGGAGGCCAAGAGACCCAGTACTTC. Drawing the rest from reference TRBV7-9 and TRBJ2-5, the complete variable domain is DTGVSQNPRHKITKRGQNVTFRCDPISEHNRLYWYRQTLGQGPEFLTYFQNEAQLEKSRLLSDRFSAERPKGSFSTLEIQRTEQGDSAMYLCASSLGGLAGGGQETQYFGPGTRLLVL.